The following is a TCR beta chain sequence with its context. No antigen is known for it. CDR3 length: 17 residues. Germline V lookup: CDR1 SEHNR, CDR2 FQNEAQ (reference sequence). V lost 1 base and J 0 bases, leaving 13 bases between the germline ends. This entry comes from a study of OX40 agonist ivuxolimab in advanced cancers. Study-level information: Hepatocellular carcinoma, melanoma, renal cell or head and neck cancer affected the dose-escalation patients. Overall study findings and caveats: CD4+ and CD8+ blood T cells expanded clonally by week 6 at 0.1 to 3.0 mg/kg. Compared with CD4+, CD8+ T cells on average had more expanded clones.

Here immunoSEQ multiplex PCR was the method, and the copy in TCRdb shows in-frame clones only, minus some. The sample contains 70,000 to 95,000 clones, roughly four fifths of which appear only once. This TCR came from an adult with an advanced solid tumor such as melanoma, head and neck, liver or kidney cancer. The chain recombines TRBV7-9 with TRBJ1-5, with D unresolved. The specimen comprised CD4+ or CD8+ T cells sorted from blood, sampled in a trial of the OX40 agonist ivuxolimab. The CDR3 DNA is TGTGCCAGCAGCTTAGAGGGCGGCAGAGATAGCAATCAGCCCCAGCATTTT. Encoded protein: CASSLEGGRDSNQPQHF.